The 22 T cell receptor beta chains presented below share a single source sample, sequenced in a study of blood T cells in healthy people across ages. A second PCR, run for roughly 7 to 12 cycles, used a sample-barcoded 5' primer plus a J-beta primer mix. MiXCR, applied by TCRdb to the 5' RACE reads, yields one record per CDR3 protein. The profile shows around 900,000 distinct CDR3 sequences, 51% of them singletons. The sample taken for sequencing was blood. These receptors were collected from a woman in her sixties or seventies in good health.

This clonotype appeared a few times. This rearrangement joins TRBV4-2 to TRBJ2-7; 11 bases fit TRBD2. V shed 0 bases, J shed 8 bases, and the junction held 12 bases outside the gene matches. The CDR3 sequence is 17 residues long. Germline V CDR1 and CDR2: LGHNA, YNFKEQ. The CDR3, as DNA: TGTGCCAGCAGCCAAGATCCTACTAGCGGGAGCTACGATAAGCAGTACTTC. As protein: CASSQDPTSGSYDKQYF.

The rearrangement uses TRBV11-2 and TRBJ2-3; 9 bases match TRBD2. There are 15 residues in the CDR3. Germline trimming cut 5 bases from V and 6 bases from J; bases unmatched to any gene: 9. The germline V gene encodes CDR1 SGHAT and CDR2 FQNNGV. The CDR3 region is CASSPLGGREDTQYF. In nucleotides, the CDR3 is TGTGCCAGCAGCCCGTTGGGCGGGAGGGAGGATACGCAGTATTTT.

In its sample, this clonotype was seen many times. This rearrangement joins TRBV6-1 to TRBJ1-2, with D possibly matching TRBD1 (5 bases). The germline gives CDR1 MNHNS, CDR2 SASEGT. V lost 8 bases to trimming and J lost 4 bases, with 14 bases between them. This CDR3 contains 13 residues. CDR3 amino acids: CASGSRDLYGYTF. In nucleotides, the CDR3 is TGTGCCAGCGGGTCGAGGGACCTCTATGGCTACACCTTC.

This clonotype was counted between two and nine times. The rearrangement links TRBV3-1 to TRBJ1-5, with a tentative D call TRBD1 (6 bases). Trimming took 0 bases from V and 6 from J, leaving 12 bases between them. CDR3 length equals 15 residues. Germline CDR1 and CDR2: LGHDT and YNNKEL (reference sequence). The CDR3 nucleotides are TGTGCCAGCAGCCAAGATCGGGGGGCCGGTCAGCCCCAGCATTTT. It is translated as CASSQDRGAGQPQHF.

The sample holds a few counts of this clonotype. The chain employs TRBV28 and TRBJ2-2; TRBD1 matches 7 bases. The CDR3 covers 15 residues. Germline V gives CDR1 MDHEN, CDR2 SYDVKM. V lost 2 bases and J lost 7; bases outside the gene matches: 7. The CDR3 spells CASSLLRDSGGELFF. DNA of the CDR3: TGTGCCAGCAGTTTACTCCGGGACAGCGGCGGGGAGCTGTTTTTT.

There are a few counts of this clonotype. One end of the junction fails to match germline, which may point to a read error. The chain recombines TRBV5-1 with TRBJ2-7; the match to TRBD2 covers 8 bases. This CDR3 has 14 amino acids. CDR1 is SGHRS, CDR2 YFSETQ, per germline. The DNA of the CDR3 is TGTGCCAGCAGTTTTACTAGCGGTCGCTACGAGCAGTACTTC. Translating it yields CASSFTSGRYEQYF.

This clonotype was counted only a few times. Compared with germline, one end of the junction differs, possibly owing to a read error. This chain connects TRBV2 to TRBJ2-7, with D tentatively TRBD2 (5 bases). There are 13 residues in the CDR3. Germline values: CDR1 SNHLY, CDR2 FYNNEI. CDR3 sequence: CASSEGLSYEQYF. CDR3 bases: TGCGCCAGCAGTGAGGGTCTTTCCTACGAGCAGTACTTC.

This clonotype has more than one count but fewer than ten. V gene TRBV7-3 combines with J gene TRBJ2-1; 8 bases align to TRBD2. This CDR3 region has 14 residues. The ends lost 4 bases at V and 5 bases at J; junction bases unmatched: 4. Germline lookup yields CDR1 SGHTA and CDR2 FQGTGA. CDR3 loop: CASSSSGSNNEQFF. CDR3 bases: TGTGCCAGCAGCTCTAGCGGGTCTAACAATGAGCAGTTCTTC. Looking up the rest from reference TRBV7-3 and TRBJ2-1 gives the full variable domain: GAGVSQTPSNKVTEKGKYVELRCDPISGHTALYWYRQSLGQGPEFLIYFQGTGAADDSGLPNDRFFAVRPEGSVSTLKIQRTERGDSAVYLCASSSSGSNNEQFFGPGTRLTVL.

The rearrangement links TRBV12-3 or TRBV12-4 to TRBJ2-3; TRBD1 is a possible D gene (6 bases). CDR3 length: 14 amino acids. Trimming stripped 6 bases from V and 0 bases from J, with 10 bases between. The CDR3 sequence is CASSDRTSTDTQYF. CDR3 bases: TGTGCCAGCAGCGACAGGACTAGCACAGATACGCAGTATTTT.

The rearrangement uses TRBV20-1 and TRBJ1-2; 7 bases agree with TRBD1. The junction had 9 bases not matched to a gene; V was cut back by 2 bases and J by 6 bases. The CDR3 runs 14 residues. Germline V lookup: CDR1 DFQATT, CDR2 SNEGSKA (reference sequence). CDR3 in amino acids: CSARLPTGADGYTF. The CDR3 DNA reads as TGCAGTGCTAGACTACCTACAGGGGCAGATGGCTACACCTTC.

The chain carries TRBV7-2 and TRBJ1-2, with 8 nucleotides matching TRBD1. Germline lookup yields CDR1 SGHTA and CDR2 FQGNSA. V lost 2 bases to trimming and J lost 4 bases; unmatched junction nucleotides: 6. The CDR3 runs 15 residues. In DNA, the CDR3 is TGTGCCAGCAGCTTACCCGGGACAGGACCCTATGGCTACACCTTC. Translated, it gives CASSLPGTGPYGYTF.

The rearrangement links TRBV6-2 or TRBV6-3 to TRBJ2-5, with TRBD1 matching over 8 bases. This CDR3 is 16 amino acids long. Per germline, CDR1 MNHEY and CDR2 SVGEGT. The ends lost 2 bases at V and 3 bases at J; junction bases unmatched: 8. Written as DNA, the CDR3 is TGTGCCAGCAGTTACCGCCTCGGGACAGGCGAAGAGACCCAGTACTTC. Translation: CASSYRLGTGEETQYF.

The chain recombines TRBV6-5 with TRBJ2-7; maybe TRBD2 (5 bases). V was shortened by 2 bases and J by 0 bases, with 14 bases between the two germline ends. Germline V gene sequence: CDR1 MNHEY, CDR2 SVGAGI. The CDR3 sequence is 16 residues long. The CDR3: CASSYRSDSTSYEQYF. In DNA, the CDR3 is TGTGCCAGCAGTTACAGGTCGGACTCGACCTCCTACGAGCAGTACTTC.

The CDR3: CASSLVWDKSSGNTIYF. DNA of the CDR3: TGTGCCAGCAGCTTAGTTTGGGACAAGAGCTCTGGAAACACCATATATTTT. V gene TRBV7-2 combines with J gene TRBJ1-3; D perhaps matches TRBD1 (6 bases). Trimming removed 1 base from V and 0 bases from J, with 13 bases in between. CDR3 length: 17 amino acids. The V gene's germline CDR1 is SGHTA and CDR2 FQGNSA.

V and J are TRBV5-4 and TRBJ2-1; 15 positions match TRBD2. Germline V gene data show CDR1 as SGHNT and CDR2 as YYREEE (reference sequence). This CDR3 contains 17 residues. The V gene end was trimmed by 0 bases and the J gene end by 6 bases; junction bases not matched to a gene: 4. The CDR3 region is CASSLAGLAGGINEQFF. As DNA, the CDR3 is TGTGCCAGCAGCTTGGCCGGACTAGCGGGAGGGATCAATGAGCAGTTCTTC. The variable domain in full, completed from reference TRBV5-4 and TRBJ2-1, reads ETGVTQSPTHLIKTRGQQVTLRCSSQSGHNTVSWYQQALGQGPQFIFQYYREEENGRGNFPPRFSGLQFPNYSSELNVNALELDDSALYLCASSLAGLAGGINEQFFGPGTRLTVL.

The gene calls are TRBV24-1 and TRBJ2-3; D not certain. The V gene's germline CDR1 is KGHDR and CDR2 SFDVKD. Deletions cut 4 bases from V and 0 bases from J, with 10 bases between. The CDR3 length is 15 residues. The CDR3 DNA reads TGTGCCACCAGTGAGGCAGATTCTAGCACAGATACGCAGTATTTT. Its protein is CATSEADSSTDTQYF.

The V call is TRBV12-3 or TRBV12-4, the J call TRBJ2-5; D call uncertain. The J call may be mistaken, given a closer DNA end match to TRBJ2-7. The CDR3 length is 11 residues. The CDR3 region is CASSFASEQYF. The CDR3 DNA reads TGTGCCAGCAGTTTCGCGAGCGAGCAGTACTTC.

The gene calls are TRBV4-3 and TRBJ2-5; D is unresolved. This CDR3 comprises 13 residues. CDR1 is LGHNA, CDR2 YSLEER, per germline. V was cut by 4 bases and J by 2 bases, with 8 bases left in between. CDR3 bases: TGCGCCAGCAGCCCGGCAGATCAAGAGACCCAGTACTTC. Translated: CASSPADQETQYF.

This clonotype was seen ten or more times. V gene TRBV11-2 combines with J gene TRBJ2-7; 12 bases line up with TRBD2. CDR1 is SGHAT, CDR2 FQNNGV, per germline. V was clipped by 5 bases and J by 7 bases; unmatched bases: 12. The CDR3 runs 16 residues. The CDR3 reads CASSQASGRALGEQYF. As DNA, the CDR3 is TGTGCCAGCAGCCAAGCTAGCGGGAGGGCTTTGGGTGAGCAGTACTTC.

This chain joins TRBV5-1 and TRBJ1-5; a possible D gene is TRBD1 (6 bases). The CDR3 sequence is 15 residues long. CDR1 is SGHRS, CDR2 YFSETQ, per germline. Between the trimmed V and J ends, which lost 5 bases and 1 base, there was a span of 13 bases. CDR3 sequence (DNA): TGCGCCAGCAGACCTACAGGGTTGAGCAATCAGCCCCAGCATTTT. Translated, it gives CASRPTGLSNQPQHF.

V usage is TRBV14 and J usage is TRBJ2-5; 8 positions match TRBD2. CDR3 size: 17 residues. Germline lookup yields CDR1 SGHDN and CDR2 FVKESK. The V gene end was trimmed by 1 base and the J gene end by 2 bases; junction bases not matched to a gene: 9. The CDR3 sequence: CASSQVFGGRTQETQYF. The DNA of the CDR3 is TGTGCCAGCAGCCAAGTTTTTGGCGGGAGGACTCAAGAGACCCAGTACTTC.

This clonotype was recorded once. J is TRBJ2-5 and V is TRBV9; 7 bases map to TRBD2. Germline V lookup: CDR1 SGDLS, CDR2 YYNGEE. CDR3 length equals 12 residues. J gave up 11 bases and V 3 bases, and 7 bases lay outside the gene matches. This CDR3 is CASSDGAGEQYF. The CDR3 DNA reads TGTGCCAGCAGCGACGGGGCGGGGGAGCAGTACTTC.